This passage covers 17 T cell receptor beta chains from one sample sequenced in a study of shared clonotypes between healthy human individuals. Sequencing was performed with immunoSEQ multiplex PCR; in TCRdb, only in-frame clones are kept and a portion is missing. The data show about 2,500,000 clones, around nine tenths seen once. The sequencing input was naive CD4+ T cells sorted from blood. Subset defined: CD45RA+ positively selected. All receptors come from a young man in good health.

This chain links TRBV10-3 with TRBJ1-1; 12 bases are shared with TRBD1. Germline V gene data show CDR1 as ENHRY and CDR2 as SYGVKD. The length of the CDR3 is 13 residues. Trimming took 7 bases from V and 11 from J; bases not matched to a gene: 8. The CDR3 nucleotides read TGTGCCATCAACTCCGGGACAGGGGGCAGTGCTTTCTTT. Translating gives CAINSGTGGSAFF.

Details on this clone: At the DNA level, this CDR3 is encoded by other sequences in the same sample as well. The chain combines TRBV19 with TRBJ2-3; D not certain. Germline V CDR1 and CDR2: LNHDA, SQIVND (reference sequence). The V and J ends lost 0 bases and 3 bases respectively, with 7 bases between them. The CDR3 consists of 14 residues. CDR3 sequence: CASSIDPSTDTQYF. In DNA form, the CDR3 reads TGTGCCAGTAGTATAGATCCCTCTACAGATACGCAGTATTTT. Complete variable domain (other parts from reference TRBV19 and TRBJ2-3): DGGITQSPKYLFRKEGQNVTLSCEQNLNHDAMYWYRQDPGQGLRLIYYSQIVNDFQKGDIAEGYSVSREKKESFPLTVTSAQKNPTAFYLCASSIDPSTDTQYFGPGTRLTVL.

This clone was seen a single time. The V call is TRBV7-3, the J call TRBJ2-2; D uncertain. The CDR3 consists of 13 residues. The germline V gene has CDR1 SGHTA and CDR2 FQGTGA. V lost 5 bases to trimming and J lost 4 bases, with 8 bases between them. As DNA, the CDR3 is TGTGCCAGCAGCCCCTCGGGCACCGGGGAGCTGTTTTTT. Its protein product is CASSPSGTGELFF.

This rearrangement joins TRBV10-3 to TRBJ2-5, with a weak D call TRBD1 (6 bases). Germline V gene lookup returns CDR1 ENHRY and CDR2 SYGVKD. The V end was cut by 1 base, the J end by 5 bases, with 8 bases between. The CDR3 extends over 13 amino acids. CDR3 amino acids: CAISELQGETQYF. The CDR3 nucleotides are TGTGCCATCAGTGAGTTGCAGGGGGAGACCCAGTACTTC.

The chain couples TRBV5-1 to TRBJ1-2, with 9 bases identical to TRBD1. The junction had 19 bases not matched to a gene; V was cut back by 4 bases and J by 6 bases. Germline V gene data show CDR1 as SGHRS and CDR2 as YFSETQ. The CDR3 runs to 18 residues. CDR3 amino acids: CASSPYPGTGLSGDGYTF. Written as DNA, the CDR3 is TGCGCCAGCAGCCCCTATCCCGGGACAGGGCTCAGCGGGGATGGCTACACCTTC.

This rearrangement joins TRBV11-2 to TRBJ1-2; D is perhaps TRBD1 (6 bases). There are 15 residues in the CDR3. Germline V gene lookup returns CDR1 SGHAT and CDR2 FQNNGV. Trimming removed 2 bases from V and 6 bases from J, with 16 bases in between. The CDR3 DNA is TGTGCCAGCAGCTTATACGGGGGGCTGAAGGATGGCTACACCTTC. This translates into CASSLYGGLKDGYTF.

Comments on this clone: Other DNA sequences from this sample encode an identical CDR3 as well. CDR3 in DNA: TGTGCCAGCAGCTCCTCAGGGGCCAACGTCCTGACTTTC. It translates to CASSSSGANVLTF. This chain joins TRBV6-5 and TRBJ2-6, with D unresolved. From germline, CDR1 is MNHEY and CDR2 SVGAGI. V lost 6 bases to trimming and J lost 4 bases, with 7 bases between them. The CDR3 is made up of 13 amino acids.

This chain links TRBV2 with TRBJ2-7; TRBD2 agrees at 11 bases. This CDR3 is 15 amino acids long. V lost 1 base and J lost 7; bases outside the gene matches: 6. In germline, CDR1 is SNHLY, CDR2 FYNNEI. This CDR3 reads CASSEEGLAGGEQYF. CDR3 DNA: TGTGCCAGCAGTGAAGAGGGTCTAGCGGGGGGTGAGCAGTACTTC.

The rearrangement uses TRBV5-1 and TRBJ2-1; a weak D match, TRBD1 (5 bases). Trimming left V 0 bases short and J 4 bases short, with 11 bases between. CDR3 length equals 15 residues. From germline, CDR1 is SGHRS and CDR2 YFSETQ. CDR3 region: CASSLEAGKYNEQFF. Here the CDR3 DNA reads TGCGCCAGCAGCTTGGAAGCAGGGAAGTACAATGAGCAGTTCTTC.

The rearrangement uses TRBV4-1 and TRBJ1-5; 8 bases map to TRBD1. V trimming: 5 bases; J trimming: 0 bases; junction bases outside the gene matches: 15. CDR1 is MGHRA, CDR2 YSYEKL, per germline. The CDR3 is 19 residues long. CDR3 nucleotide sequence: TGCGCCAGCAGCGCCTCCGGGACAGGAGAACCTTATAGCAATCAGCCCCAGCATTTT. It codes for CASSASGTGEPYSNQPQHF.

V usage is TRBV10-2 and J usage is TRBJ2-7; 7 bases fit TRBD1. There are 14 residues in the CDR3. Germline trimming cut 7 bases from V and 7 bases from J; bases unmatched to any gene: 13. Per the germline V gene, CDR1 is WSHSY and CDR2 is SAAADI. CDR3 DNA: TGCGCCAGCACCATCGCACAGGGGTTTTGGGAGCAGTACTTC. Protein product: CASTIAQGFWEQYF.

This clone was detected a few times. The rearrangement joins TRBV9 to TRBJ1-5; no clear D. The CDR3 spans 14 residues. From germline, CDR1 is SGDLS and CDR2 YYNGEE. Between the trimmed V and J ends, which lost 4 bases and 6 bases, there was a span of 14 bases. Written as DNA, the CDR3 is TGTGCCAGCAGCTCCGACTGGAGCGTTCAGCCCCAGCATTTT. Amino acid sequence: CASSSDWSVQPQHF.

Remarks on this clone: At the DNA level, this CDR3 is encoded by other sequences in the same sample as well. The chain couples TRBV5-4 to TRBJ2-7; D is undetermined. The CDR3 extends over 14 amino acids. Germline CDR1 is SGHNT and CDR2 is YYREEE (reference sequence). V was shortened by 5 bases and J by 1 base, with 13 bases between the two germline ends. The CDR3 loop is CASSPAGRSYEQYF. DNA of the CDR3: TGTGCCAGCAGTCCCGCCGGCAGATCCTACGAGCAGTACTTC.

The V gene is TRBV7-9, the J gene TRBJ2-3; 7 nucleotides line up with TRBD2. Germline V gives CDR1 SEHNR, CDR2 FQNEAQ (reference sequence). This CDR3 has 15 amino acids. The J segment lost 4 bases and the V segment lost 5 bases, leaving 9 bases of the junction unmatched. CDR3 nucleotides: TGTGCCAGCAGCCCGACCGGGACTACGCCAGATACGCAGTATTTT. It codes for CASSPTGTTPDTQYF.

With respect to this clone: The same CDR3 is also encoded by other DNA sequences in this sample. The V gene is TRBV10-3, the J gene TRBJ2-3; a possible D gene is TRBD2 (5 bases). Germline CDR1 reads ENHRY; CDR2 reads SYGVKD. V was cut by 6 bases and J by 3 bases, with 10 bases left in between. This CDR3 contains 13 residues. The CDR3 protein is CAIRAGETDTQYF. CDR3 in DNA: TGTGCCATCAGGGCCGGGGAGACAGATACGCAGTATTTT.

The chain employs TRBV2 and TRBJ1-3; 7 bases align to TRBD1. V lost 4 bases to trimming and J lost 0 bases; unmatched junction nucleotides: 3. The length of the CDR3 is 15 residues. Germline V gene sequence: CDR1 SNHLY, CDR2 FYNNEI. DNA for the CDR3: TGTGCCAGCAGTGCGGGACAGACCTCTGGAAACACCATATATTTT. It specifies CASSAGQTSGNTIYF.

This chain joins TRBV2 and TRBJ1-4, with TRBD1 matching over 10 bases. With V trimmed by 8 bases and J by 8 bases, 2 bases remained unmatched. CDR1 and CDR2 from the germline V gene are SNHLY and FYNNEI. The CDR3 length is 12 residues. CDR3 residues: CASGTGVEKLFF. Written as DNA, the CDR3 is TGTGCCAGCGGGACAGGGGTCGAAAAACTGTTTTTT.